These 11 T cell receptor beta chains came from one sample sequenced in a study of control samples from healthy donors and cancer patients. Clones were read by immunoSEQ multiplex PCR, and TCRdb kept only the in-frame ones, dropping some. The data show around 250,000 clones, approximately 80% seen once. The sequencing input was PBMCs. These receptors originate from a woman aged 55 to 70 with lung cancer.

The chain recombines TRBV3-1 (or the pseudogene TRBV3-2) with TRBJ2-3; 9 positions match TRBD2. Germline assignment: CDR1 LGHDT and CDR2 YNNKEL (reference sequence). J gave up 6 bases and V 2 bases, and 9 bases lay outside the gene matches. There are 16 residues in the CDR3. This CDR3 is CASSQWGSGSEDTQYF. CDR3 nucleotide sequence: TGTGCCAGCAGCCAATGGGGTAGCGGGAGTGAGGATACGCAGTATTTT.

The V and J genes are TRBV7-3 and TRBJ2-1, with D possibly TRBD2 on 6 matching bases. The CDR3 is 15 amino acids. The germline V gene has CDR1 SGHTA and CDR2 FQGTGA. Trimming took off 5 bases at V and 1 base at J, with 12 bases between the two ends. The CDR3: CASSPGLLSYNEQFF. As DNA, the CDR3 is TGTGCCAGCAGCCCGGGACTCCTGTCCTACAATGAGCAGTTCTTC.

The CDR3 loop reads CATSRDKALNTEAFF. The CDR3 DNA sequence: TGTGCCACCAGCAGAGACAAGGCCCTGAACACTGAAGCTTTCTTT. This chain joins TRBV15 and TRBJ1-1; the D is unclear. The V gene lost 0 bases and the J gene lost 0 bases, with 8 bases spanning the gap. Germline V gene lookup returns CDR1 LNHNV and CDR2 YYDKDF (reference sequence). This CDR3 has 15 amino acids.

The chain joins TRBV10-3 to TRBJ2-1; D remains unclear. Germline lookup yields CDR1 ENHRY and CDR2 SYGVKD. V gave up 4 bases and J gave up 6 bases, with 16 bases separating them. The CDR3 sequence is 15 residues long. The CDR3 loop reads CAISGSTTTSNEQFF. The CDR3 DNA is TGTGCCATCAGTGGCTCAACGACCACCAGCAATGAGCAGTTCTTC.

The table lists this clone with a few counts. The chain combines TRBV9 with TRBJ2-3, with TRBD2 identical over 7 bases. The germline V gene has CDR1 SGDLS and CDR2 YYNGEE. V was pared by 0 bases and J by 4 bases, with 8 bases of the junction left unmatched. This CDR3 comprises 16 residues. CDR3 DNA sequence: TGTGCCAGCAGCGTAGGGGCTAGCGGAGGGGCAGATACGCAGTATTTT. Its protein is CASSVGASGGADTQYF.

This clone has more than one count but fewer than ten. This chain joins TRBV7-2 and TRBJ1-4; D is ambiguous. V was clipped by 5 bases and J by 8 bases, with 9 bases between them. CDR1 is SGHTA, CDR2 FQGNSA, per germline. The CDR3 length is 12 residues. The CDR3: CASSRFSEKLFF. Written as DNA, the CDR3 is TGTGCCAGCAGCCGCTTTTCGGAAAAACTGTTTTTT. Together with reference TRBV7-2 and TRBJ1-4, the CDR3 gives the full variable domain: GAGVSQSPSNKVTEKGKDVELRCDPISGHTALYWYRQSLGQGLEFLIYFQGNSAPDKSGLPSDRFSAERTGGSVSTLTIQRTQQEDSAVYLCASSRFSEKLFFGSGTQLSVL.

This chain joins TRBV12-5 and TRBJ1-1; tentatively, D is TRBD1 (5 bases). The V gene's germline CDR1 is LGHNT and CDR2 FRNRAP. This CDR3 is 15 amino acids long. The germline V and J ends were trimmed by 5 bases and 2 bases, with 15 bases remaining between them. CDR3 nucleotides: TGTGCTAGTGGTCCTTCGGGACGGTTCAACACTGAAGCTTTCTTT. Its translation is CASGPSGRFNTEAFF.

The chain recombines TRBV5-1 with TRBJ1-1; 9 bases line up with TRBD1. The CDR3 has 15 residues. The ends lost 3 bases at V and 3 bases at J; junction bases unmatched: 6. The germline CDR1 and CDR2 sequences are SGHRS and YFSETQ. CDR3 in amino acids: CASSSRTGVDTEAFF. CDR3 nucleotide sequence: TGCGCCAGCAGCTCCAGGACAGGGGTGGACACTGAAGCTTTCTTT.

This rearrangement joins TRBV28 to TRBJ2-1; weak D call: TRBD2 (5 bases). Trimming took off 8 bases at V and 4 bases at J, with 15 bases between the two ends. CDR3 length: 14 residues. The germline gives CDR1 MDHEN, CDR2 SYDVKM. CDR3 amino acids: CASSGPSPYNEQFF. CDR3 DNA: TGTGCCAGCTCCGGGCCTAGCCCGTACAATGAGCAGTTCTTC.

The chain combines TRBV28 with TRBJ2-7, with 8 positions matching TRBD1. This CDR3 is built from 13 residues. CDR1 and CDR2 (germline): MDHEN, SYDVKM. Trimming removed 6 bases from V and 3 bases from J; junction bases left unmatched: 4. CDR3: CASSWTGLYEQYF. DNA for the CDR3: TGTGCCAGCAGCTGGACAGGGCTCTACGAGCAGTACTTC.

This rearrangement joins TRBV2 to TRBJ2-2, with 9 bases that match TRBD2. Germline trimming cut 2 bases from V and 6 bases from J; bases unmatched to any gene: 13. Germline CDR1 is SNHLY and CDR2 is FYNNEI. The CDR3 has 18 amino acids. The CDR3, as DNA: TGTGCCAGCAGTGAATGGGGGGGACTAGCCCCTTTCGCCGGGGAGCTGTTTTTT. It translates to CASSEWGGLAPFAGELFF.